Shown below are 12 T cell receptor beta chains from a single sample sequenced in a study of cytomegalovirus exposure and HLA in healthy donors. The study ran its PCR with 60 Vbeta and 13 Jbeta primers. Some clones are missing from TCRdb's copy, which holds only in-frame ones; the method was immunoSEQ multiplex PCR. The sample lists 200,000 or so clones; over 70% were seen once. Input material: PBMCs. The receptor source for this set is a boy younger than 10 in good health and CMV-seronegative.

V usage is TRBV7-2 and J usage is TRBJ1-1, with a tentative D call TRBD1 (5 bases). The ends were cut back, 1 base at V and 4 bases at J, with 13 bases in the middle. CDR1 is SGHTA and CDR2 is FQGNSA in the germline V gene. The CDR3 contains 15 residues. The CDR3 here is CASSLGGGLLTEAFF. In nucleotides, the CDR3 is TGTGCCAGCAGCTTAGGTGGGGGGTTGCTCACTGAAGCTTTCTTT.

This clone was detected only once. The chain couples TRBV5-5 to TRBJ2-1; 9 bases fit TRBD2. This CDR3 region has 15 residues. V gave up 1 base and J gave up 6 bases; unmatched junction bases: 5. Germline CDR1 and CDR2: SGHKS and YYEKEE (reference sequence). The CDR3 DNA reads TGTGCCAGCAGCTTGCATGCGGGAGGGGTCAATGAGCAGTTCTTC. This gives the protein CASSLHAGGVNEQFF. Full variable domain (outside the CDR3, taken from reference TRBV5-5 and TRBJ2-1): DAGVTQSPTHLIKTRGQQVTLRCSPISGHKSVSWYQQVLGQGPQFIFQYYEKEERGRGNFPDRFSARQFPNYSSELNVNALLLGDSALYLCASSLHAGGVNEQFFGPGTRLTVL.

V and J are TRBV21-1 and TRBJ1-1. TRBV21-1 represents a pseudogene. The CDR3 runs 14 residues. CDR3 amino acids: CASSRTGMNTEAFF. The CDR3 DNA reads TGTGCCAGCTCTCGGACTGGGATGAACACTGAAGCTTTCTTT.

The chain couples TRBV5-5 to TRBJ2-7; a possible D gene is TRBD1 (6 bases). V lost 5 bases and J lost 2, with 17 bases in between. Germline assignment: CDR1 SGHKS and CDR2 YYEKEE (reference sequence). CDR3 size: 15 residues. The CDR3 sequence: CASRPETGLTYEQYF. In DNA form, the CDR3 reads TGTGCCAGCAGACCAGAGACAGGACTGACCTACGAGCAGTACTTC.

This chain links TRBV5-1 with TRBJ2-1; unclear D gene. V was trimmed by 5 bases and J by 0 bases, leaving 9 bases between them. CDR1 is SGHRS and CDR2 is YFSETQ in the germline V gene. The CDR3 runs 14 residues. For the CDR3, the DNA is TGCGCCAGCAGAAGACTGACCTCCTACAATGAGCAGTTCTTC. Amino acid sequence: CASRRLTSYNEQFF.

The rearrangement joins TRBV4-1 to TRBJ2-3; 9 bases are a match to TRBD2. V shed 0 bases and J 4 bases; nucleotides not matched to a gene: 5. The CDR3 totals 16 residues. The germline V gene encodes CDR1 MGHRA and CDR2 YSYEKL. The CDR3 region is CASSQDQAGGADTQYF. The CDR3 coding sequence is TGCGCCAGCAGCCAAGACCAAGCGGGAGGTGCAGATACGCAGTATTTT.

DNA of the CDR3: TGTGCCAGCAGCCAGGAGACCGGGACAAGCTACGAGCAGTACTTC. This translates into CASSQETGTSYEQYF. The chain links TRBV4-2 to TRBJ2-7, with a possible D match to TRBD1 (6 bases). This CDR3 has 15 residues. Trimming shortened V by 3 bases and J by 3 bases, and 15 bases separated the two germline ends. Germline CDR1 reads LGHNA; CDR2 reads YNFKEQ.

The CDR3 DNA reads as TGTGCCAGCAGCTTCGAGTTCAGGGGGGCCGGGGAGCTGTTTTTT. Amino acids: CASSFEFRGAGELFF. This chain links TRBV7-6 with TRBJ2-2; D might be TRBD1 (7 bases). The germline gives CDR1 SGHVS, CDR2 FNYEAQ. With 3 bases removed from V and 6 bases from J, the gap between germline ends came to 14 bases. The CDR3 extends over 15 amino acids.

The table lists this clone with a count of one. CDR3 residues: CASSIARGQGDYTF. In nucleotides, the CDR3 is TGTGCCAGTAGTATAGCTCGGGGACAGGGCGACTACACCTTC. The rearrangement links TRBV19 to TRBJ1-2; 9 nucleotides line up with TRBD1. Germline CDR1 reads LNHDA; CDR2 reads SQIVND (reference sequence). The CDR3 totals 14 residues. Trimming cost V 1 base and J 10 bases; bases outside gene matches: 7.

The chain links TRBV19 to TRBJ1-1, with 9 bases fitting TRBD1. Germline assignment: CDR1 LNHDA and CDR2 SQIVND (reference sequence). Trimming took 8 bases from V and 2 from J; bases not matched to a gene: 12. The CDR3 sequence is 16 residues long. In DNA form, the CDR3 reads TGTGCCAGTCTGGGACAGGGATGGGGACTAAACACTGAAGCTTTCTTT. Protein product: CASLGQGWGLNTEAFF.

The chain joins TRBV19 to TRBJ1-1, with a possible D match to TRBD1 (6 bases). The CDR3 covers 11 residues. V gave up 4 bases and J gave up 12 bases, with 12 bases separating them. The germline CDR1 and CDR2 sequences are LNHDA and SQIVND (reference sequence). CDR3 residues: CASSTGTSTFF. Here the CDR3 DNA reads TGTGCCAGTAGTACCGGGACATCTACTTTCTTT. Using reference TRBV19 and TRBJ1-1 for the parts outside the CDR3, the full variable domain is DGGITQSPKYLFRKEGQNVTLSCEQNLNHDAMYWYRQDPGQGLRLIYYSQIVNDFQKGDIAEGYSVSREKKESFPLTVTSAQKNPTAFYLCASSTGTSTFFGQGTRLTVV.

On this clone: At one end, the junction sequence differs from germline, possibly due to a read error. This chain joins TRBV7-7 and TRBJ1-4; weak D call: TRBD1 (6 bases). This CDR3 region has 16 residues. From germline, CDR1 is SSHAT and CDR2 FNYEAQ (reference sequence). Here the CDR3 reads CASRVQEGATNEKLFF. CDR3 sequence (DNA): TGTGCTAGCAGGGTTCAAGAGGGGGCAACTAATGAAAAACTGTTTTTT.